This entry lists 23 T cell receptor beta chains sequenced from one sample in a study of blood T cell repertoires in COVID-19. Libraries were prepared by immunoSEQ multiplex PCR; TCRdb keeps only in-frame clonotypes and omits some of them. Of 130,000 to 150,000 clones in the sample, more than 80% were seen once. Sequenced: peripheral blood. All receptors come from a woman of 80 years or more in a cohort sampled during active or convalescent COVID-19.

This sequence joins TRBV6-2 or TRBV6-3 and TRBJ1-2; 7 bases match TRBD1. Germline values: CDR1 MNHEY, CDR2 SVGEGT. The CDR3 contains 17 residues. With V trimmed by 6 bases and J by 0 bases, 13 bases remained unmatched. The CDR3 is CASSFGQERLANYGYTF. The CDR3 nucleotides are TGTGCCAGCAGCTTCGGACAGGAGCGATTAGCTAACTATGGCTACACCTTC.

DNA of the CDR3: TGTGCCAGCAGCTCCGAAGCGGTGGGAACTGAAGCTTTCTTT. It is translated as CASSSEAVGTEAFF. The rearrangement uses TRBV11-2 and TRBJ1-1; D unresolved. Trimming shortened V by 4 bases and J by 5 bases, and 14 bases separated the two germline ends. This CDR3 comprises 14 residues. Germline assignment: CDR1 SGHAT and CDR2 FQNNGV.

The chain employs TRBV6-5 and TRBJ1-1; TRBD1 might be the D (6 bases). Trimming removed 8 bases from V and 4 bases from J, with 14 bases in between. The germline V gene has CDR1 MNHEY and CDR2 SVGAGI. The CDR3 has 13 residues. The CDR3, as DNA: TGTGCCAGCTCCTGGGCAGGGGCCACTGAAGCTTTCTTT. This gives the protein CASSWAGATEAFF.

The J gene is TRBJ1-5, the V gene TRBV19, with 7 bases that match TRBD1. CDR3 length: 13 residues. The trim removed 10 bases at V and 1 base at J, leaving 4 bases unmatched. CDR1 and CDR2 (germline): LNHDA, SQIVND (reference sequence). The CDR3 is CATRDSSNQPQHF. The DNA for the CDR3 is TGTGCCACACGGGACAGCAGCAATCAGCCCCAGCATTTT.

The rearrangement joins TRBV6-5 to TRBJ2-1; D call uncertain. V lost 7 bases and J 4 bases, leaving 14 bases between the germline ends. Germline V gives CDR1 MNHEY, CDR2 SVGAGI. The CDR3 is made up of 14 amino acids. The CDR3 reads CASTLLGSYNEQFF. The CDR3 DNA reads TGTGCCAGCACCCTCCTAGGCAGTTACAATGAGCAGTTCTTC.

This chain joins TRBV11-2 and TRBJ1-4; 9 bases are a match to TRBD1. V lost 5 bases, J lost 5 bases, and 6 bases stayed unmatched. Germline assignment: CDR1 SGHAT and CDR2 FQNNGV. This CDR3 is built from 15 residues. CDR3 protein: CASSTAGTGNEKLFF. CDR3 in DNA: TGTGCCAGCAGCACAGCCGGGACAGGGAATGAAAAACTGTTTTTT.

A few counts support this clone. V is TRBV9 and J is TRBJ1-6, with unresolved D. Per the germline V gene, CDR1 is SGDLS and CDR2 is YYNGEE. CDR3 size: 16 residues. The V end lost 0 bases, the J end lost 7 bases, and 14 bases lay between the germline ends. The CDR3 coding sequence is TGTGCCAGCAGCGTAGGAGGTGCCGCCATAAATTCACCCCTCCACTTT. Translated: CASSVGGAAINSPLHF.

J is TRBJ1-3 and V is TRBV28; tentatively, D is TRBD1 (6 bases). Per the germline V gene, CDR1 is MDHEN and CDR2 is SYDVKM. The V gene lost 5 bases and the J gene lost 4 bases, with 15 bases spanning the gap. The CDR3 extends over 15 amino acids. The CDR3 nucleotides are TGTGCCAGCAGTCCACGGGGGGCGGGCGGAAACACCATATATTTT. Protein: CASSPRGAGGNTIYF.

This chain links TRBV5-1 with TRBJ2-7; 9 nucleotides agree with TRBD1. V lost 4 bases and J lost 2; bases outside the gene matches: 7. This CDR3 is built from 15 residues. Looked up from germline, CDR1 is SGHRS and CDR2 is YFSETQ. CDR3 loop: CASSPSGTGPYEQYV. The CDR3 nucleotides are TGCGCCAGCAGCCCATCCGGGACAGGGCCCTACGAGCAGTACGTC.

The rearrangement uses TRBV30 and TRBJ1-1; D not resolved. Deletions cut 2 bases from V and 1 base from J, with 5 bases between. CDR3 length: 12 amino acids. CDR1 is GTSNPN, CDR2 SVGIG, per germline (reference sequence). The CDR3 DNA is TGTGCCTGGAGTCTCGGGAACACTGAAGCTTTCTTT. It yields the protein CAWSLGNTEAFF.

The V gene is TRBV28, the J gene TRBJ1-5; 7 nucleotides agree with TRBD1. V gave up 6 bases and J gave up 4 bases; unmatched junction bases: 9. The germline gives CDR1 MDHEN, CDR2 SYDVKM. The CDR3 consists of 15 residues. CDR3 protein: CASSSTGQTNQPQHF. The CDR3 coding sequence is TGTGCCAGCAGCTCGACAGGGCAAACTAATCAGCCCCAGCATTTT. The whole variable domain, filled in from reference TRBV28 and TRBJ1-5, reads DVKVTQSSRYLVKRTGEKVFLECVQDMDHENMFWYRQDPGLGLRLIYFSYDVKMKEKGDIPEGYSVSREKKERFSLILESASTNQTSMYLCASSSTGQTNQPQHFGDGTRLSIL.

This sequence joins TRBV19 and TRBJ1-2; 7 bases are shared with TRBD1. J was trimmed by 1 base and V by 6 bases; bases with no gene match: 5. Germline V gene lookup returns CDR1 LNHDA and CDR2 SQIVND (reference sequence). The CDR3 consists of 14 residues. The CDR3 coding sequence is TGTGCCAGTAGGCAGGGGGATGGTAACTATGGCTACACCTTC. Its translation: CASRQGDGNYGYTF.

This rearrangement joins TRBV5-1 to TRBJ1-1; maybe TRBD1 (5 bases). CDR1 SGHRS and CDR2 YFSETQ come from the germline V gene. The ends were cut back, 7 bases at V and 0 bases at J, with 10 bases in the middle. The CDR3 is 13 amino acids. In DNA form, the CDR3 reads TGCGCCAGCCGACAGTCCATGAACACTGAAGCTTTCTTT. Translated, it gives CASRQSMNTEAFF.

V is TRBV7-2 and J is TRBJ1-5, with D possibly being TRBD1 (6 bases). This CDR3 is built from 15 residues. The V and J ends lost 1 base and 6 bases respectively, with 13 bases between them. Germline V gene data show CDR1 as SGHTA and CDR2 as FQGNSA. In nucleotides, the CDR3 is TGTGCCAGCAGCTTAGATGGGGGCCAGGGTCAGCCCCAGCATTTT. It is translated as CASSLDGGQGQPQHF.

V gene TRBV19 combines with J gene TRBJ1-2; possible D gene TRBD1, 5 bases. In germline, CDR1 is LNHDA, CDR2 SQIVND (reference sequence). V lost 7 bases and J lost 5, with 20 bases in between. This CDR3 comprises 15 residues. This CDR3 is CASIDSLIPGYGYTF. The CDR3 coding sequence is TGTGCCAGTATAGACAGTCTGATACCGGGTTATGGCTACACCTTC.

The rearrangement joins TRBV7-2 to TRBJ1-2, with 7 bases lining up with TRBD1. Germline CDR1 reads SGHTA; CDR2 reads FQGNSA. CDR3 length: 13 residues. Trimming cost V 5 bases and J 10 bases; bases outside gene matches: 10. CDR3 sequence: CASSIKPGGSYTF. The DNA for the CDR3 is TGTGCCAGCAGCATCAAACCAGGGGGATCCTACACCTTC.

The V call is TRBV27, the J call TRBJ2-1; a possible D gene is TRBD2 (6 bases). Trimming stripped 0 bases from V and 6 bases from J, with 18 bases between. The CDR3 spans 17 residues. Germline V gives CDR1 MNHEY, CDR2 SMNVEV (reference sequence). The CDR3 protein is CASSLSIPRAGPNEQFF. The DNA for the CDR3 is TGTGCCAGCAGTTTATCGATCCCCCGGGCGGGGCCCAATGAGCAGTTCTTC.

The CDR3 DNA is TGTGCCAGCAGCACCACAGGGGCGAATCAGCCCCAGCATTTT. Protein product: CASSTTGANQPQHF. The V gene is TRBV7-2, the J gene TRBJ1-5, with 7 bases fitting TRBD1. Germline V gene data show CDR1 as SGHTA and CDR2 as FQGNSA. The CDR3 sequence is 14 residues long. Trimming cost V 5 bases and J 4 bases; bases outside gene matches: 5.

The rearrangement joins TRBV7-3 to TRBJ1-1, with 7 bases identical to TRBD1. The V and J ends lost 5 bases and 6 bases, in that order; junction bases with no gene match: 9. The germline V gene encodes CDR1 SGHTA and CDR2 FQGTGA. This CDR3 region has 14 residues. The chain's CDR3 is CASSTTGPGAEAFF. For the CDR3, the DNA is TGTGCCAGCAGCACGACAGGGCCCGGGGCTGAAGCTTTCTTT.

CDR3 residues: CAIRDRDSPLHF. CDR3 bases: TGTGCCATCCGGGACAGGGATTCACCCCTCCACTTT. The chain combines TRBV10-3 with TRBJ1-6; 9 bases are a match to TRBD1. V lost 8 bases, J lost 8 bases, and 1 base stayed unmatched. CDR3 length: 12 amino acids. The germline V gene encodes CDR1 ENHRY and CDR2 SYGVKD.

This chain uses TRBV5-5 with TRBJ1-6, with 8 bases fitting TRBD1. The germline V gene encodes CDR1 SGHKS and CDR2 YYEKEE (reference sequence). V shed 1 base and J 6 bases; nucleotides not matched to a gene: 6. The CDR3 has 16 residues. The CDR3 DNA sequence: TGTGCCAGCAGCTTGTTCCCCAGGGGGCGTAATTCACCCCTCCACTTT. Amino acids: CASSLFPRGRNSPLHF.

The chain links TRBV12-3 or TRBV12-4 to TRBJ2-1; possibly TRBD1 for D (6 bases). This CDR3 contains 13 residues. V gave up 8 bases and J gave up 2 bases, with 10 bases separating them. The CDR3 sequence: CASSRGAYNEQFF. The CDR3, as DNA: TGTGCCAGCTCCAGGGGAGCCTACAATGAGCAGTTCTTC.

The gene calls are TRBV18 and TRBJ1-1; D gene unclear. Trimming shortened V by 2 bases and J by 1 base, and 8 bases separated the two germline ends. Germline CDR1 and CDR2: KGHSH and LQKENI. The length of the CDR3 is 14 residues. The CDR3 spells CASSPFQENTEAFF. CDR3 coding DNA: TGTGCCAGCTCACCATTTCAGGAGAACACTGAAGCTTTCTTT.